These 3 T cell receptor beta chains share one sample of origin, sequenced in a study of human T cells and chemical hapten exposure. Time point here: patch test 1, 2 weeks after DPC sensitization. The treatment here: therapeutic diphenylcyclopropenone sensitization with weekly scalp DPC. Using its own MiXCR run on the RACE reads, TCRdb lists one record per CDR3 protein. Of around 71,000 distinct CDR3 sequences detected, roughly 9.2% appear once; the ten largest clones hold 3% to 4%. Source: whole blood, taken in connection with sensitization to the hapten diphenylcyclopropenone (DPC). These receptors came from a woman in her 40s with alopecia areata. Some clones in this sample may be carry-over from other donors' samples.

The gene calls are TRBV27 and TRBJ2-2; 10 bases align to TRBD1. The V gene end was trimmed by 1 base and the J gene end by 1 base; junction bases not matched to a gene: 9. This CDR3 comprises 19 residues. Germline CDR1 is MNHEY and CDR2 is SMNVEV (reference sequence). The CDR3 DNA is TGTGCCAGCAGTTTATACCTCCCCGGGGACAGGGGGAACACCGGGGAGCTGTTTTTT. This codes for CASSLYLPGDRGNTGELFF.

This clonotype occurred a few times. The rearrangement links TRBV6-5 to TRBJ2-7; TRBD1 aligns across 10 bases. Germline loops: CDR1 MNHEY, CDR2 SVGAGI. CDR3 length: 14 amino acids. The J segment lost 2 bases and the V segment lost 6 bases, leaving 4 bases of the junction unmatched. The CDR3 here is CASSGTGEAYEQYF. CDR3 nucleotide sequence: TGTGCCAGCAGCGGGACAGGGGAAGCCTACGAGCAGTACTTC.

The rearrangement uses TRBV7-2 and TRBJ1-2; D remains ambiguous. Germline V gene lookup returns CDR1 SGHTA and CDR2 FQGNSA. V was pared by 2 bases and J by 4 bases, with 11 bases between. The CDR3 extends over 14 amino acids. CDR3 sequence reads: CASSLHSGSYGYTF. The CDR3 DNA is TGTGCCAGCAGCTTACATTCCGGGTCCTATGGCTACACCTTC.